The clone carrying this TCR beta chain was recorded a few times. What it binds is unknown. The data are from a study of OX40 agonist ivuxolimab in advanced cancers. For the study at large: Dose-escalation subjects each had hepatocellular carcinoma, melanoma, renal cell or head and neck cancer. A history of anti-PD-1, anti-PD-L1 or anti-CTLA-4 therapy was acceptable, and approximately 40% had some.

Study conclusions and caveats: Dose levels from 0.1 to 3.0 mg/kg saw CD4+ and CD8+ blood T cells expand clonally by week 6.

The assay was immunoSEQ multiplex PCR, and TCRdb's table has in-frame clones only and misses some. The repertoire includes 15,000 to 20,000 clones, around 70% of them detected once, and 15% to 20% sits in the top ten. Collection of blood occurred at baseline, at cycle 4 day 1, and at cycle 7 day 1. CDR1 and CDR2 from the germline V gene are MNHEY and SVGAGI. Trimming removed 7 bases from V and 4 bases from J; junction bases left unmatched: 8. The CDR3 is 14 residues long. The sample was CD4+ or CD8+ T cells sorted from blood, taken in a trial of the OX40 agonist ivuxolimab. The clonotype comes from an adult with an advanced solid tumor such as melanoma, head and neck, liver or kidney cancer. The rearrangement joins TRBV6-5 to TRBJ1-1; TRBD1 aligns across 8 bases. This CDR3 reads CASNGQGPFTEAFF. The DNA of the CDR3 is TGTGCCAGCAACGGACAGGGCCCGTTCACTGAAGCTTTCTTT.